The entry that follows covers one T cell receptor (beta chain) sequence. This clonotype was seen more than once but under ten times. This clone's antigen is unknown. No base quality values were provided; no much bigger clone lies one nucleotide off. The source of the sample is a study of response to subunit inactivated influenza vaccine (dated by TCRdb to the late 2010s). For the study in its entirety: To follow how T cells responded to a trivalent subunit inactivated influenza vaccine, the researchers relied on deep quantitative profiling of the T cell receptor repertoire. Broad study findings and their caveats: The authors suggested that each seasonal influenza vaccination may recruit only a limited number of new T cells.

Library creation used RT-PCR. Instrument on record: Illumina HiSeq 2500. TCRdb reworked the public reads: Q25 trimming with fastp, MiXCR clone assembly, productive beta chains retained. Identical CDR3 protein sequences are pooled into one entry, listed with their most common genes and DNA. Here the sample has around 790,000 distinct CDR3 sequences; over 20% occur a single time. The ten largest clones represent 9.5% to 13% of the sample. At the junction V is shortened by 0 bases and J by 5 bases, with 10 bases in between. From the germline V gene, CDR1 is MNHEY and CDR2 is SVGAGI. The CDR3 numbers 15 residues from cysteine through phenylalanine. Of all the DNA, just the CDR3 is kept, 45 bases in frame from base 1.

Sequenced here: PBMCs from blood, sampled around 5 days after vaccination. This TCR derives from a man in his forties or fifties who received an inactivated influenza vaccine. Donor details come from another sample of the same person, matched by shared clones. The chain is made from TRBV6-5 and TRBJ2-2, with TRBD1 tentatively as D gene (5 bases match). The nucleotide sequence reads TGTGCCAGCAGTTACTCAATCAGGGATACCGGGGAGCTGTTTTTT. Its protein product is CASSYSIRDTGELFF.